The 24 T cell receptor beta chains listed next were all sequenced from one sample in a study of PD-1 blockade in mismatch repair-deficient tumors. Assay used: immunoSEQ multiplex PCR; TCRdb lists only in-frame clones, some missing. This table holds approximately 80,000 clones, around 80% found once. This sample comprised peripheral blood, obtained 44 weeks after starting pembrolizumab. The receptors shown here come from an adult with mismatch repair-deficient cancer.

The gene calls are TRBV4-1 and TRBJ1-1; a possible D gene is TRBD1 (5 bases). The CDR3 covers 19 residues. With 0 bases removed from V and 1 base from J, the gap between germline ends came to 21 bases. Germline CDR1 is MGHRA and CDR2 is YSYEKL. The CDR3 sequence is CASSQEEGFGGTWNTEAFF. The CDR3 DNA reads as TGCGCCAGCAGCCAAGAAGAGGGGTTTGGGGGGACCTGGAACACTGAAGCTTTCTTT.

The chain has TRBV5-1 and TRBJ2-4, with 11 positions matching TRBD2. V gave up 4 bases and J gave up 0 bases; unmatched junction bases: 3. The CDR3 has 16 amino acids. Germline-derived CDR1 and CDR2 are SGHRS and YFSETQ. This chain's CDR3 is CASSPGLAGAKNIQYF. CDR3 nucleotide sequence: TGCGCCAGCAGCCCCGGACTAGCGGGAGCCAAAAACATTCAGTACTTC.

This chain links TRBV4-2 with TRBJ2-3; 7 bases align to TRBD1. Losses at the gene ends were 0 bases for V and 2 bases for J; bases not matched to a gene: 8. The CDR3 is made up of 17 amino acids. Germline lookup yields CDR1 LGHNA and CDR2 YNFKEQ. CDR3 loop: CASSQDKDRSLTDTQYF. The CDR3 DNA sequence: TGTGCCAGCAGCCAAGATAAGGACAGGTCCCTCACAGATACGCAGTATTTT.

This rearrangement joins TRBV4-2 to TRBJ1-1, with TRBD1 as a possible D gene (6 bases). Germline V gene lookup returns CDR1 LGHNA and CDR2 YNFKEQ. This CDR3 is built from 17 residues. V was pared by 0 bases and J by 3 bases, with 17 bases between. The CDR3 sequence is CASSQERGGLIHTEAFF. The CDR3 nucleotides read TGTGCCAGCAGCCAAGAGCGAGGGGGGCTTATTCACACTGAAGCTTTCTTT.

This clone occurred once. This rearrangement joins TRBV7-2 to TRBJ1-4, with D unresolved. The germline V gene has CDR1 SGHTA and CDR2 FQGNSA. V was cut by 6 bases and J by 7 bases, with 12 bases left in between. The CDR3 spans 13 residues. CDR3 in amino acids: CASRSAGVEKLFF. In nucleotides, the CDR3 is TGTGCCAGCAGGAGTGCGGGTGTTGAAAAACTGTTTTTT.

The V call is TRBV7-2, the J call TRBJ2-5; D perhaps matches TRBD2 (7 bases). The CDR3 is 15 residues long. Trimming removed 3 bases from V and 2 bases from J, with 13 bases in between. Per germline, CDR1 SGHTA and CDR2 FQGNSA. CDR3 in amino acids: CASSFGGHAQETQYF. CDR3 DNA sequence: TGTGCCAGCAGCTTCGGGGGGCATGCACAAGAGACCCAGTACTTC.

The V gene is TRBV11-2, the J gene TRBJ2-1, with a weak D call TRBD1 (5 bases). Trimming stripped 2 bases from V and 6 bases from J, with 11 bases between. Germline CDR1 reads SGHAT; CDR2 reads FQNNGV. CDR3 size: 14 residues. CDR3 amino acids: CASSLPQAPNEQFF. CDR3 DNA sequence: TGTGCCAGCAGCTTACCACAGGCCCCCAATGAGCAGTTCTTC.

Comment on this clone: Compared with germline, one end of the junction differs, possibly owing to a read error. The rearrangement uses TRBV7-7 and TRBJ2-7; 12 positions match TRBD2. Germline values: CDR1 SSHAT, CDR2 FNYEAQ (reference sequence). This CDR3 has 15 amino acids. CDR3 sequence (DNA): TGTGCTAGCAGCCCGCGACTAGCGGGAGCCTACGAGCAGTACTTC. Amino acids: CASSPRLAGAYEQYF. Drawing the rest from reference TRBV7-7 and TRBJ2-7, the complete variable domain is GAGVSQSPRYKVTKRGQDVTLRCDPISSHATLYWYQQALGQGPEFLTYFNYEAQPDKSGLPSDRFSAERPEGSISTLTIQRTEQRDSAMYRCASSPRLAGAYEQYFGPGTRLTVT.

The chain is built from TRBV10-3 and TRBJ1-1; D might be TRBD1 (5 bases). The germline V gene encodes CDR1 ENHRY and CDR2 SYGVKD. The ends were cut back, 11 bases at V and 3 bases at J, with 13 bases in the middle. The CDR3 covers 12 residues. The CDR3 DNA follows: TGTGCCCTTCGGGGCGAGGACACTGAAGCTTTCTTT. This codes for CALRGEDTEAFF.

V and J are TRBV6-1 and TRBJ2-7, with unresolved D. Germline V CDR1 and CDR2: MNHNS, SASEGT. Trimming stripped 2 bases from V and 0 bases from J, with 8 bases between. The CDR3 is 14 amino acids. DNA of the CDR3: TGTGCCAGCAGTGAACTCGCGAGCTCCTACGAGCAGTACTTC. It encodes CASSELASSYEQYF.

This clone came up once. The rearrangement joins TRBV5-4 to TRBJ2-1; 12 bases match TRBD2. This CDR3 comprises 15 residues. J lost 4 bases, V lost 4 bases, and 3 bases had no gene match. The germline V gene has CDR1 SGHNT and CDR2 YYREEE (reference sequence). CDR3 nucleotide sequence: TGTGCCAGCAGCAGTGGGACTAGCGGGTACAATGAGCAGTTCTTC. Translation: CASSSGTSGYNEQFF. Looking up the rest from reference TRBV5-4 and TRBJ2-1 gives the full variable domain: ETGVTQSPTHLIKTRGQQVTLRCSSQSGHNTVSWYQQALGQGPQFIFQYYREEENGRGNFPPRFSGLQFPNYSSELNVNALELDDSALYLCASSSGTSGYNEQFFGPGTRLTVL.

The chain recombines TRBV11-2 with TRBJ2-3, with TRBD2 matching over 9 bases. The CDR3 totals 16 residues. The V and J ends lost 2 bases and 2 bases, in that order; junction bases with no gene match: 5. Germline CDR1 is SGHAT and CDR2 is FQNNGV. CDR3 nucleotide sequence: TGTGCCAGCAGCTTATCAGCTAGCGGGGCCACAGATACGCAGTATTTT. Its protein is CASSLSASGATDTQYF.

This chain connects TRBV2 to TRBJ2-3; D might be TRBD1 (5 bases). The CDR3 has 14 amino acids. The V gene's germline CDR1 is SNHLY and CDR2 FYNNEI. V was shortened by 8 bases and J by 0 bases, with 12 bases between the two germline ends. The DNA of the CDR3 is TGTGCCAGCGGGAAAGACAGAAGCACAGATACGCAGTATTTT. Residues: CASGKDRSTDTQYF.

The J gene is TRBJ2-5, the V gene TRBV28; 7 bases are a match to TRBD2. V lost 5 bases and J lost 1; bases outside the gene matches: 7. The CDR3 loop spans 15 amino acids. CDR1 MDHEN and CDR2 SYDVKM come from the germline V gene. CDR3 coding DNA: TGTGCCAGCAGTCCACTACTAGCGCGCCAAGAGACCCAGTACTTC. This codes for CASSPLLARQETQYF.

CDR3 bases: TGTGCCAGCAGTTTCCGGGACAGCAACACCGGGGAGCTGTTTTTT. It is translated as CASSFRDSNTGELFF. This chain links TRBV2 with TRBJ2-2; 7 nucleotides agree with TRBD1. Trimming took 5 bases from V and 2 from J; bases not matched to a gene: 5. CDR3 length equals 15 residues. The V gene's germline CDR1 is SNHLY and CDR2 FYNNEI.

The chain couples TRBV5-4 to TRBJ2-7, with a weak D call TRBD2 (5 bases). The CDR3 has 15 amino acids. Germline V lookup: CDR1 SGHNT, CDR2 YYREEE (reference sequence). Between the trimmed V and J ends, which lost 4 bases and 0 bases, there was a span of 14 bases. The chain's CDR3 is CASSPRRTDSYEQYF. CDR3 nucleotide sequence: TGTGCCAGCAGCCCTAGGCGGACTGACTCCTACGAGCAGTACTTC.

The chain has TRBV7-6 and TRBJ1-1; 7 bases are shared with TRBD1. Germline V gives CDR1 SGHVS, CDR2 FNYEAQ. V lost 5 bases to trimming and J lost 0 bases; unmatched junction nucleotides: 3. The length of the CDR3 is 14 residues. For the CDR3, the DNA is TGTGCCAGCAGCGCAGGGGGAATGAACACTGAAGCTTTCTTT. Translated: CASSAGGMNTEAFF.

The J gene is TRBJ2-5, the V gene TRBV19; TRBD2 matches 8 bases. This CDR3 contains 16 residues. CDR1 and CDR2 from the germline V gene are LNHDA and SQIVND (reference sequence). V trimming: 3 bases; J trimming: 0 bases; junction bases outside the gene matches: 6. CDR3 loop: CASSIGASGYQETQYF. In nucleotides, the CDR3 is TGTGCCAGTAGTATCGGGGCTAGCGGGTACCAAGAGACCCAGTACTTC.

The CDR3 nucleotides read TGTGCCAGCAGCGGGGGACTAGCGGGAAACTACGAGCAGTACTTC. Its translation: CASSGGLAGNYEQYF. This sequence joins TRBV9 and TRBJ2-7; 13 nucleotides align to TRBD2. The junction had 3 bases not matched to a gene; V was cut back by 3 bases and J by 3 bases. The CDR3 sequence is 15 residues long. Germline CDR1 SGDLS, CDR2 YYNGEE.

This clone has just one count. The chain uses TRBV10-3 and TRBJ1-1, with 9 bases lining up with TRBD1. Germline CDR1 reads ENHRY; CDR2 reads SYGVKD. V was pared by 10 bases and J by 6 bases, with 9 bases of the junction left unmatched. The CDR3 sequence is 13 residues long. The CDR3 sequence is CATGQGTESEAFF. CDR3 coding DNA: TGTGCCACCGGACAGGGGACAGAATCTGAAGCTTTCTTT.

The rearrangement uses TRBV29-1 and TRBJ2-5; 8 bases match TRBD1. The ends lost 7 bases at V and 3 bases at J; junction bases unmatched: 7. This CDR3 has 13 amino acids. Germline-derived CDR1 and CDR2 are SQVTM and ANQGSEA. The CDR3 loop is CSGTGGSEETQYF. The CDR3 coding sequence is TGCAGCGGAACAGGGGGATCCGAAGAGACCCAGTACTTC.

With regard to this clone: One junction end disagrees with the germline gene, perhaps due to a read error. The V and J genes are TRBV11-3 and TRBJ2-7; the match to TRBD1 covers 9 bases. The CDR3 is 14 residues long. Germline V gene data show CDR1 as SGHNT and CDR2 as YENEEA. The CDR3 DNA is TGTGCCAGCAGCGTAGACAGGGGGTACTACGAGCAGTACTTC. Translation: CASSVDRGYYEQYF.

The chain recombines TRBV10-2 with TRBJ2-7; D remains ambiguous. V was pared by 6 bases and J by 5 bases, with 17 bases between. The germline CDR1 and CDR2 sequences are WSHSY and SAAADI. CDR3 length: 14 amino acids. In nucleotides, the CDR3 is TGCGCCAGCAGAAGCAGCGAACGAGTAAACGAGCAGTACTTC. It is translated as CASRSSERVNEQYF.

V gene TRBV30 combines with J gene TRBJ1-1; no clear D gene. Germline values: CDR1 GTSNPN, CDR2 SVGIG (reference sequence). This CDR3 is 18 amino acids long. Trimming removed 0 bases from V and 11 bases from J, with 31 bases in between. The CDR3 DNA sequence: TGTGCCTGGAGTGTCGTGGCCCTTTTTGGCCGGCTTGGAGGGTCGGCTTTCTTT. It encodes CAWSVVALFGRLGGSAFF.